The 14 T cell receptor beta chains reported below all come from one sample, sequenced in a study of CD8 T cells in ankylosing spondylitis (dated by TCRdb to about 2017). Broad study findings and their caveats: A TCR beta motif of eight highly homologous amino acid variants appeared characteristic of blood from ankylosing spondylitis patients.

These TCRs are of unknown antigen specificity. Library construction relied on 5' RACE. Sequencing instrument: Illumina HiSeq 2500. TCRdb reran the public reads through fastp at Q25 and MiXCR, keeping productive beta chains. Every CDR3 protein is listed once, alongside the most common genes and DNA of its rows. The table for this sample lists more than 650,000 distinct CDR3 sequences; approximately 12% of them were counted only once. The ten largest make up 0.51% of the sample. The sequencing sample was made of blood, either unsorted or a sorted T cell fraction (not recorded which). These receptors all stem from a male donor with ankylosing spondylitis.

This clonotype was counted at least ten times. The chain links TRBV12-3 or TRBV12-4 to TRBJ1-1, with D perhaps matching TRBD1 (6 bases). This CDR3 is built from 12 residues. V was clipped by 3 bases and J by 5 bases, with 7 bases between them. The CDR3 region has the DNA TGTGCCAGCAGTTTTGACAGGACTGAAGCTTTCTTT. It codes for CASSFDRTEAFF.

The J gene is TRBJ2-4, the V gene TRBV10-3; no clear D gene. CDR3 length: 14 amino acids. Germline V lookup: CDR1 ENHRY, CDR2 SYGVKD. Trimming removed 2 bases at V and 0 bases at J, with 5 bases between. This CDR3 is CAISETAAKNIQYF. CDR3 sequence (DNA): TGTGCCATCAGTGAGACGGCAGCCAAAAACATTCAGTACTTC.

The chain combines TRBV5-1 with TRBJ2-2; D is uncertain. The CDR3 has 15 amino acids. CDR1 SGHRS and CDR2 YFSETQ come from the germline V gene. Trimming took off 4 bases at V and 1 base at J, with 11 bases between the two ends. The CDR3 protein is CASSEDGWNTGELFF. In nucleotides, the CDR3 is TGCGCCAGCAGCGAGGACGGATGGAACACCGGGGAGCTGTTTTTT.

In this sample, this clonotype turned up a few times. This chain links TRBV20-1 with TRBJ2-3; TRBD2 matches at 13 bases. V lost 4 bases and J lost 1; bases outside the gene matches: 2. The CDR3 has 15 amino acids. CDR1 is DFQATT, CDR2 SNEGSKA, per germline (reference sequence). The CDR3 loop is CSATGLAGGTDTQYF. In nucleotides, the CDR3 is TGCAGTGCTACCGGACTAGCGGGAGGCACAGATACGCAGTATTTT.

This clonotype was found many times. J is TRBJ2-2 and V is TRBV7-3; perhaps D is TRBD1 or TRBD2 (6 bases each). Trimming stripped 0 bases from V and 5 bases from J, with 13 bases between. CDR3 size: 16 residues. Germline assignment: CDR1 SGHTA and CDR2 FQGTGA. DNA for the CDR3: TGTGCCAGCAGCTTAACAGGAGGGGGTTTAACCGGGGAGCTGTTTTTT. The encoded protein is CASSLTGGGLTGELFF.

The table lists this clonotype with many counts. This rearrangement joins TRBV28 to TRBJ2-3, with TRBD2 identical over 8 bases. The CDR3 has 16 residues. V dropped 5 bases and J dropped 2; count of bases not matched to a gene: 9. Germline assignment: CDR1 MDHEN and CDR2 SYDVKM. The CDR3 DNA reads TGTGCCAGCAGTCTCCTAGCGGGTTACCTCACAGATACGCAGTATTTT. This encodes CASSLLAGYLTDTQYF.

The chain combines TRBV20-1 with TRBJ1-2, with no clear D. Trimming took 2 bases from V and 0 from J, leaving 7 bases between them. Germline assignment: CDR1 DFQATT and CDR2 SNEGSKA (reference sequence). The CDR3 spans 13 residues. DNA of the CDR3: TGCAGTGCTAGACAAGACGCTAACTATGGCTACACCTTC. Its translation: CSARQDANYGYTF.

The chain links TRBV4-1 to TRBJ1-1; 9 nucleotides align to TRBD1. Per germline, CDR1 MGHRA and CDR2 YSYEKL. The length of the CDR3 is 15 residues. The ends lost 8 bases at V and 5 bases at J; junction bases unmatched: 12. CDR3 loop: CASSLLGQGRTEAFF. DNA for the CDR3: TGCGCCAGCTCTCTCTTAGGACAGGGGCGGACTGAAGCTTTCTTT.

In its sample, this clonotype was seen a few times. The genes are TRBV20-1 and TRBJ1-6, with a tentative D call TRBD1 (6 bases). Germline CDR1 reads DFQATT; CDR2 reads SNEGSKA (reference sequence). Between the trimmed V and J ends, which lost 4 bases and 7 bases, there was a span of 14 bases. This CDR3 is 14 amino acids long. The CDR3 bases are TGCAGTGCTAAAACAGGGATGAGGAATTCACCCCTCCACTTT. This encodes CSAKTGMRNSPLHF.

This clonotype was picked up a small number of times. The CDR3 DNA reads TGTGCCAGCAGCGTAGCCGAGACCCCGGGGCTGCCCCAGCATTTT. It encodes CASSVAETPGLPQHF. This chain connects TRBV9 to TRBJ1-5, with D possibly TRBD1 on 5 matching bases. The CDR3 runs to 15 residues. V shed 0 bases and J shed 9 bases, with 16 bases lying between them. Germline CDR1 reads SGDLS; CDR2 reads YYNGEE.

This clonotype was detected many times. The rearrangement links TRBV24-1 to TRBJ2-1; TRBD1 agrees at 8 bases. The CDR3 spans 15 residues. Germline trimming cut 4 bases from V and 5 bases from J; bases unmatched to any gene: 6. CDR1 is KGHDR, CDR2 SFDVKD, per germline. Here the CDR3 reads CATSDPRTGNNEQFF. The CDR3 nucleotides are TGTGCCACCAGTGACCCCCGGACAGGGAACAATGAGCAGTTCTTC.

At least ten counts were recorded for this clonotype. The chain combines TRBV10-3 with TRBJ1-2; 11 nucleotides line up with TRBD1. Germline loops: CDR1 ENHRY, CDR2 SYGVKD. After removal of 8 bases from V and 8 bases from J, the junction contained 4 bases not matched to a gene. The CDR3 extends over 12 amino acids. For the CDR3, the DNA is TGTGCCATCTCGGACAGGGGGCTCGGCTACACCTTC. Its translation: CAISDRGLGYTF.

This clonotype was detected many times. The chain couples TRBV12-3 or TRBV12-4 to TRBJ1-3; D may be TRBD1 (5 bases). The CDR3 length is 14 residues. V shed 3 bases and J shed 2 bases, with 8 bases lying between them. The CDR3 DNA follows: TGTGCCAGCAGTTTGGGGGACCCTGGAAACACCATATATTTT. Residues: CASSLGDPGNTIYF.

This clonotype was picked up a small number of times. The V and J genes are TRBV5-1 and TRBJ1-5; tentatively, D is TRBD1 (5 bases). Trimming took 4 bases from V and 4 from J, leaving 9 bases between them. CDR3 size: 13 residues. Germline V gives CDR1 SGHRS, CDR2 YFSETQ. The CDR3 bases are TGCGCCAGCAGCCGGGGCAGGAATCAGCCCCAGCATTTT. Amino acid sequence: CASSRGRNQPQHF. Together with reference TRBV5-1 and TRBJ1-5, the CDR3 gives the full variable domain: KAGVTQTPRYLIKTRGQQVTLSCSPISGHRSVSWYQQTPGQGLQFLFEYFSETQRNKGNFPGRFSGRQFSNSRSEMNVSTLELGDSALYLCASSRGRNQPQHFGDGTRLSIL.